This T cell receptor beta chain was sequenced for a study of T cell changes during pregnancy in multiple sclerosis. The CDR3 is 14 amino acids. V was pared by 1 base and J by 0 bases, with 8 bases between. The germline V gene encodes CDR1 SGDLS and CDR2 YYNGEE. Clones were sequenced by immunoSEQ multiplex PCR, and TCRdb holds only the in-frame ones, with some missing. Here the sample spans 25,000 or so clones, around 88% being singletons. The material sequenced was CD4+ T cells from peripheral blood mononuclear cells, taken in the first trimester of pregnancy. This receptor was taken from a female donor in good health, enrolled as a control in a pregnancy study. This chain connects TRBV9 to TRBJ2-7; no firm D call. CDR3 sequence (DNA): TGTGCCAGCAGCGTAAGCTCTTCCTCCTACGAGCAGTACTTC. This encodes CASSVSSSSYEQYF.